A single T cell receptor beta chain is shown here with its context. Germline assignment: CDR1 MNHEY and CDR2 SVGAGI. Trimming took 6 bases from V and 1 from J; bases not matched to a gene: 5. The CDR3 has 14 amino acids. This entry belongs to a study of cytomegalovirus exposure and HLA in healthy donors. Samples came from healthy bone marrow donors. PCR amplification relied on 60 Vbeta primers (plus 13 Jbeta primers). Clones were sequenced by immunoSEQ multiplex PCR, and TCRdb holds only the in-frame ones, with some missing. The sample lists around 130,000 clones, less than 85% occurring once. This sequence was found in a man under 40 in good health and CMV-seronegative. Sequenced material: PBMCs. V and J are TRBV6-5 and TRBJ1-1; 7 bases align to TRBD1. CDR3: CASRPRQGNTEAFF. DNA for the CDR3: TGTGCCAGCAGACCGAGACAGGGGAACACTGAAGCTTTCTTT.